The clone carrying this T cell receptor (beta chain) turned up a few times. The antigen is not known. Naive CD45RA+ and memory CD45RA-negative subsets were split from CD4+ cells. The data were obtained in a study of shared clonotypes between healthy human individuals. Study-wide findings and caveats: Exclusively blood specimens were collected; tissue repertoires likely differ. Despite large depth, sorted-subset datasets appeared incompletely sequenced.

The study ran the assay at deep level. Method: immunoSEQ multiplex PCR; TCRdb's copy keeps in-frame clones and lacks some. The table has 900,000 to 1,200,000 clones, around 78% seen once; the top ten hold roughly 0.61%. The junction had 9 bases not matched to a gene; V was cut back by 1 base and J by 4 bases. Germline V gene data show CDR1 as SGDLS and CDR2 as YYNGEE. The CDR3 covers 16 residues. The origin of this receptor is a man younger than 35 in good health. Some clones in this sample may be carry-over from other donors' samples. This chain links TRBV9 with TRBJ2-7; 9 nucleotides line up with TRBD2. Input material: memory CD4+ T cells from PBMCs. This sample's subset: CD45RA-negative fraction. The chain's CDR3 is CASSVHAGTSTYEQYF. The CDR3 nucleotides are TGTGCCAGCAGCGTACACGCCGGGACTAGCACTTACGAGCAGTACTTC.